This T cell receptor beta chain is from a study of blood T cell repertoires in COVID-19. Across the study: Collection of acute and convalescent COVID-19 samples took place in the United States, Italy and Spain. In each case, the material was cDNA or gDNA derived from T cells, B-cell-depleted T cells, or PBMCs.

This CDR3 region has 15 residues. Germline V lookup: CDR1 MNHEY, CDR2 SVGAGI. The V end lost 5 bases, the J end lost 0 bases, and 11 bases lay between the germline ends. Per the authors' pipeline: Quantification of nucleated cells was approximated via reference gene primer amplification. TCRdb's table, derived via immunoSEQ multiplex PCR, lists solely in-frame clones and lacks some. V, J and clone size are those of that table, while D and trimming were read from the DNA. Among roughly 160,000 clones listed, roughly 90% were seen once. The sequence came from a man between 60 and 75 years old with acute or convalescent COVID-19. The chain has TRBV6-5 and TRBJ1-5; a weak D match, TRBD1 (5 bases). Sequences were obtained from peripheral blood. This CDR3 reads CASSLGGNSNQPQHF. The CDR3 bases are TGTGCCAGCAGTCTGGGGGGGAATAGCAATCAGCCCCAGCATTTT.